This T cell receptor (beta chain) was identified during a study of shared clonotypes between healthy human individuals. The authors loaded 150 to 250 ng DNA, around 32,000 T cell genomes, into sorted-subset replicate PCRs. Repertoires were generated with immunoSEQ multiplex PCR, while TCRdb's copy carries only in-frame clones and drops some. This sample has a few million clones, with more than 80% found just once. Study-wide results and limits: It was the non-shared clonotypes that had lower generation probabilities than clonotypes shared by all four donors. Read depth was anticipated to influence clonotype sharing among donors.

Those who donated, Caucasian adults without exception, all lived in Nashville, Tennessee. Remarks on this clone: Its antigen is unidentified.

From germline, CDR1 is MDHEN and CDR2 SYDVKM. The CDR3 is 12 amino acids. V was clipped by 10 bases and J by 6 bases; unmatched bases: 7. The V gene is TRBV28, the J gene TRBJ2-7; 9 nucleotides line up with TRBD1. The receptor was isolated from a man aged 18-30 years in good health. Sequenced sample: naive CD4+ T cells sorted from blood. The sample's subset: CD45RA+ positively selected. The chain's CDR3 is CATLGQGTEQYF. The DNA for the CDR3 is TGTGCCACCTTGGGACAGGGTACCGAGCAGTACTTC.